Each of the 15 T cell receptor beta chains below was sequenced from the same sample in a study of T cells in women clearing cervical HPV infection. Repertoires were generated with immunoSEQ multiplex PCR, while TCRdb's copy carries only in-frame clones and drops some. The sample data list approximately 31,000 clones. The sample consisted of blood buffy coat. These receptors all stem from a woman aged 18 to 75 with a cervical HPV16 infection that either progressed to CIN3+ or cleared (not recorded which).

CDR3 bases read: TGTGCCAGCAGTGAAGCATCCCCCGGGGTCGGTTCACCG. Amino acid sequence: CASSEASPGVGSP. The entire CDR3 protein reads CASSEASPGVGSPLFF. The chain carries TRBV2 and TRBJ2-2; the D gene is possibly TRBD2 (5 bases). With the read ending 3 residues before the CDR3 end, the germline J gene is used to fill in that end. Germline CDR1 and CDR2: SNHLY and FYNNEI. This CDR3 comprises 16 residues.

As regards this clone: The CDR3 extends 3 residues past the end of the read, so its final part is completed from the germline J gene. V gene TRBV20-1 combines with J gene TRBJ1-2; the D is unclear. This CDR3 is 15 amino acids long. V lost 0 bases, J lost 7 bases, and 18 bases lay in between. Per the germline V gene, CDR1 is DFQATT and CDR2 is SNEGSKA (reference sequence). The CDR3 protein is CSARDPAGVPVGYTF. CDR3 bases read: TGCAGTGCTAGAGATCCGGCCGGGGTTCCTGTTGGC.

Notes on this clone: The read ends 3 residues before the CDR3 terminus; that terminus is restored from the germline J gene. The V call is TRBV2, the J call TRBJ2-3; possibly TRBD1 for D (7 bases). Trimming stripped 4 bases from V and 3 bases from J, with 26 bases between. Germline V gene data show CDR1 as SNHLY and CDR2 as FYNNEI. The CDR3 spans 19 residues. CDR3 region: CASSGEAVWDSLPTDTQYF. The CDR3 bases that were read are TGTGCCAGCAGTGGGGAGGCCGTGTGGGACAGCCTTCCAACAGATACG.

On this clone: Sequence at one end of the junction differs from germline and may be a read error. The read terminates 3 residues before the CDR3 end, so the remaining end is supplied by the germline J gene. The sample has other DNA sequences that encode this CDR3 too. J is TRBJ1-2 and V is TRBV20-1, with D tentatively TRBD1 (6 bases). The CDR3 spans 14 residues. CDR1 and CDR2 (germline): DFQATT, SNEGSKA (reference sequence). Here the CDR3 reads CSATRQVREYGYTF. The DNA read from the CDR3 is TGCAGTGCTACCAGACAGGTTAGGGAGTATGGT.

A remark on this clone: The CDR3 end lies 3 residues beyond the end of the read and is filled in from the germline J gene. The chain carries TRBV2 and TRBJ1-6; D possibly corresponds to TRBD1 (6 bases). Between the trimmed V and J ends, which lost 5 bases and 10 bases, there was a span of 24 bases. Germline V gives CDR1 SNHLY, CDR2 FYNNEI. The CDR3 spans 17 residues. The CDR3 sequence: CASSSFNPRQVGSPLHF. CDR3 DNA (partial): TGTGCCAGCAGTTCTTTTAACCCTCGACAGGTGGGGTCACCC.

On this clone itself: The read terminates 3 residues ahead of where the CDR3 ends, so the germline J gene completes it. The chain links TRBV2 to TRBJ1-2, with D possibly being TRBD1 (5 bases). The CDR3 loop spans 14 amino acids. V dropped 0 bases and J dropped 4 bases, with 9 bases sitting between them. Germline V gene sequence: CDR1 SNHLY, CDR2 FYNNEI. The CDR3 loop reads CASSEASQGYGYTF. The covered CDR3 bases are TGTGCCAGCAGTGAAGCGTCGCAGGGCTATGGC. Filled out from reference TRBV2 and TRBJ1-2, the complete variable domain reads EPEVTQTPSHQVTQMGQEVILRCVPISNHLYFYWYRQILGQKVEFLVSFYNNEISEKSEIFDDQFSVERPDGSNFTLKIRSTKLEDSAMYFCASSEASQGYGYTFGSGTRLTVV.

About this clone itself: Read data end 3 residues before the CDR3 end; the end is taken from the germline J gene. The chain links TRBV2 to TRBJ1-4, with unresolved D. The germline CDR1 and CDR2 sequences are SNHLY and FYNNEI. The CDR3 extends over 14 amino acids. The CDR3 bases that were read are TGTGCCAGCAGTGTAGGGCAGAATAATTCACCA. Residues: CASSVGQNNSP. The whole CDR3 sequence reads CASSVGQNNSPLFF. Full variable domain (outside the CDR3, taken from reference TRBV2 and TRBJ1-4): EPEVTQTPSHQVTQMGQEVILRCVPISNHLYFYWYRQILGQKVEFLVSFYNNEISEKSEIFDDQFSVERPDGSNFTLKIRSTKLEDSAMYFCASSVGQNNSPLFFGSGTQLSVL.

Regarding this clone: The read gets to within 3 residues of the CDR3 end, and the germline J gene fills in the rest. V is TRBV5-1 and J is TRBJ2-1; 9 nucleotides line up with TRBD2. Germline V gene sequence: CDR1 SGHRS, CDR2 YFSETQ. V was pared by 0 bases and J by 4 bases, with 2 bases of the junction left unmatched. The CDR3 consists of 15 residues. The CDR3 is CASSLGLADYNEQFF. The sequenced CDR3 bases are TGCGCCAGCAGCTTGGGACTAGCGGATTACAATGAG.

With respect to this clone: From the germline J gene comes the end of the CDR3, since the read stops 3 residues before it. The rearrangement uses TRBV5-1 and TRBJ2-7, with 9 bases lining up with TRBD2. The germline CDR1 and CDR2 sequences are SGHRS and YFSETQ. This CDR3 comprises 15 residues. The J segment lost 2 bases and the V segment lost 2 bases, leaving 5 bases of the junction unmatched. The CDR3 loop is CASSFEAGGTYEQYF. Partial CDR3 DNA: TGCGCCAGCAGCTTCGAGGCGGGGGGGACCTACGAG.

Concerning this clone: The CDR3 extends 3 residues past the end of the read, so its final part is completed from the germline J gene. This sequence joins TRBV7-8 and TRBJ2-7; D is unclear. CDR3 length: 13 residues. Germline values: CDR1 SGHVS, CDR2 FQNEAQ. Trimming pared 6 bases from V and 1 base from J, leaving 10 bases between. The chain's CDR3 is CASSSTVSYEQYF. CDR3 bases read: TGTGCCAGCAGTTCTACAGTTTCCTACGAG.

As regards this clone: The read halts 3 residues ahead of the CDR3 end, with the missing end drawn from the germline J gene. This chain joins TRBV7-3 and TRBJ2-2; D unclear. The CDR3 totals 14 residues. Germline V gives CDR1 SGHTA, CDR2 FQGTGA. CDR3 bases read: TGTGCCAGCAGGTACGGTGAGTCTAATTCACCG. Translation: CASRYGESNSP. From start to end, the CDR3 is CASRYGESNSPLFF.

Points on this clone: The missing CDR3 end, 3 residues past where the read stops, is filled in from the germline J gene. V usage is TRBV2 and J usage is TRBJ2-1, with a weak D call TRBD2 (6 bases). The V end lost 4 bases, the J end lost 4 bases, and 11 bases lay between the germline ends. The CDR3 contains 14 residues. Germline lookup yields CDR1 SNHLY and CDR2 FYNNEI. This chain's CDR3 is CASSVGSGYNEQFF. The CDR3 bases that were read are TGTGCCAGCAGTGTGGGTAGCGGATACAATGAG.

Of note for this clone: The CDR3 goes on 3 residues after the read ends, and that part is filled in from the germline J gene. The chain links TRBV7-9 to TRBJ1-1, with TRBD1 identical over 7 bases. V was clipped by 3 bases and J by 5 bases; unmatched bases: 3. CDR1 and CDR2 (germline): SEHNR, FQNEAQ (reference sequence). The CDR3 is 13 amino acids. The chain's CDR3 is CASSFQTGTEAFF. The part of the CDR3 DNA that was read is TGTGCCAGCAGCTTTCAGACAGGGACTGAA.

Comment on this clone: Germline and junction disagree at one end, which may indicate a read error. The missing CDR3 end, 3 residues past where the read stops, is filled in from the germline J gene. Other DNA sequences from this sample encode an identical CDR3 as well. The V and J genes are TRBV6-2 or TRBV6-3 and TRBJ1-3; tentatively, D is TRBD1 (5 bases). The CDR3 covers 14 residues. CDR1 and CDR2 from the germline V gene are MNHEY and SVGEGT. Partial CDR3 DNA: TGTGCCAGCAGTTACTCGGGGCACGGAAACACA. Translation gives CASSYSGHGNT. The full CDR3 reads CASSYSGHGNTIYF.

On this clone itself: The read terminates 3 residues ahead of where the CDR3 ends, so the germline J gene completes it. The chain couples TRBV7-3 to TRBJ2-7; 12 bases align to TRBD1. Trimming cost V 1 base and J 2 bases; bases outside gene matches: 3. The germline V gene encodes CDR1 SGHTA and CDR2 FQGTGA. CDR3 length equals 16 residues. The part of the CDR3 DNA that was read is TGTGCCAGCAGCTTAAGTGGGACAGGGGGCCCCTACGAG. It yields the protein CASSLSGTGGPYE. The whole CDR3 protein reads CASSLSGTGGPYEQYF.